The text below deals with one T cell receptor beta chain. The antigen is not known. Profiling relied on immunoSEQ multiplex PCR, and the TCRdb table lists in-frame clones only, not all of them. The sample comprises approximately 100,000 clones, approximately 87% of which are singletons, and around 4.4% rests with the top ten. This sample stems from a study of T cell responses to AZD1222 COVID-19 vaccine. The study's findings and limits: The donor group comprised mostly white British people and more females; the analysis possibly underestimated clonal diversity. Spike-specific TCR breadth rose after two AZD1222 doses, and depth rose as well. Within unmutated variant regions lay the reported targets of nearly half of spike-specific TCRs.

This CDR3 is 15 amino acids long. The V end was cut by 3 bases, the J end by 2 bases, with 17 bases between. Germline V CDR1 and CDR2: GTSNPN, SVGIG (reference sequence). This TCR derives from an adult who received the AZD1222 COVID-19 vaccine. The V gene is TRBV30, the J gene TRBJ2-7, with D perhaps TRBD2 (6 bases). This specimen consisted of peripheral blood, obtained 28 days after the second AZD1222 dose. The CDR3 DNA reads as TGTGCCTGGAGAGATGGGGGGTGGCGACCCTACGAGCAGTACTTC. Protein: CAWRDGGWRPYEQYF.